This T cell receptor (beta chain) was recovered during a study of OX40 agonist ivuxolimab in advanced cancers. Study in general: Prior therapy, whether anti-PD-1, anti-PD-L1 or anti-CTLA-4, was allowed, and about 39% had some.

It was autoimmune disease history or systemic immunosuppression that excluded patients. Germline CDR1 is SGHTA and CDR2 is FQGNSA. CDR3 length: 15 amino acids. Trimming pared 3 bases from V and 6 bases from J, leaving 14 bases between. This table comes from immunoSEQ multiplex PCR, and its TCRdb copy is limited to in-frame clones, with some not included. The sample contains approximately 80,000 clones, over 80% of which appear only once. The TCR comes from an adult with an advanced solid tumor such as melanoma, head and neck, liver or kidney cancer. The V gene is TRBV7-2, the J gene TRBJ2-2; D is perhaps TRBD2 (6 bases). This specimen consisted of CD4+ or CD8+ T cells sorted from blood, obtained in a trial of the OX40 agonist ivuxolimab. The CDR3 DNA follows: TGTGCCAGCAGCTTCGCACCTGGGGAGGCCGGGGAGCTGTTTTTT. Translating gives CASSFAPGEAGELFF.